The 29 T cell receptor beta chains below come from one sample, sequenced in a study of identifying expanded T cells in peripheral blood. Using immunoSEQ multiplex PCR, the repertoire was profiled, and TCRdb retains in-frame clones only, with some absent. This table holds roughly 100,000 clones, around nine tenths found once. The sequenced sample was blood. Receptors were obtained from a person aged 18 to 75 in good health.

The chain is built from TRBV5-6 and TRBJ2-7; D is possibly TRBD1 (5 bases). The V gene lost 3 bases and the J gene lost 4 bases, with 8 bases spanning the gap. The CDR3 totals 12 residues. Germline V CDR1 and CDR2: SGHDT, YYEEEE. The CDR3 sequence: CASSSRAYEQYF. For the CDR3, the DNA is TGTGCCAGCAGCTCCAGGGCTTACGAGCAGTACTTC.

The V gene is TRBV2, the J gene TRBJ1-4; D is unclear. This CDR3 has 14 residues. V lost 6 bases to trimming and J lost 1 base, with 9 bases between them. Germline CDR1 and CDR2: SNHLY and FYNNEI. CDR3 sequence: CASRVRQTNEKLFF. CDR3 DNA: TGTGCCAGCAGGGTCAGACAAACTAATGAAAAACTGTTTTTT. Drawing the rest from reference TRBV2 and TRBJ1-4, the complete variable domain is EPEVTQTPSHQVTQMGQEVILRCVPISNHLYFYWYRQILGQKVEFLVSFYNNEISEKSEIFDDQFSVERPDGSNFTLKIRSTKLEDSAMYFCASRVRQTNEKLFFGSGTQLSVL.

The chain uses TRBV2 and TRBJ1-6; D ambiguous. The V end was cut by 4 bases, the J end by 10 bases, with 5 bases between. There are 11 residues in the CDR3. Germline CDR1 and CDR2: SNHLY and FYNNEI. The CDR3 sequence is CASSVESPLHF. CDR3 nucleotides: TGTGCCAGCAGTGTCGAGTCACCCCTCCACTTT.

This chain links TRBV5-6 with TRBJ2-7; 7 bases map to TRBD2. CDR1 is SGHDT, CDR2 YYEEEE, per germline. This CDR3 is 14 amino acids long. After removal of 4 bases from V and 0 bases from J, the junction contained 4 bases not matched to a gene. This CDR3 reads CASSPSGASYEQYF. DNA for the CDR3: TGTGCCAGCAGCCCCAGCGGGGCCTCCTACGAGCAGTACTTC.

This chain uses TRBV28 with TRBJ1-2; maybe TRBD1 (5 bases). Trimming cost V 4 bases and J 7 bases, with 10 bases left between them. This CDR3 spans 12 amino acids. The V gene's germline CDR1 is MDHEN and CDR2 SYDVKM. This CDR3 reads CASSSGSSGYTF. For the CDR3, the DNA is TGTGCCAGCAGTTCAGGGTCTTCTGGCTACACCTTC.

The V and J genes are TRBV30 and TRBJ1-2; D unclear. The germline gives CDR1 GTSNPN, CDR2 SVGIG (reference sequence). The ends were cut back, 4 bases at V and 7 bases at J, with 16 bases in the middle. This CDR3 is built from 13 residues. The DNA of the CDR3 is TGTGCCTGGACTAGAGGGTCAGGTCTTGGCTACACCTTC. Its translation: CAWTRGSGLGYTF.

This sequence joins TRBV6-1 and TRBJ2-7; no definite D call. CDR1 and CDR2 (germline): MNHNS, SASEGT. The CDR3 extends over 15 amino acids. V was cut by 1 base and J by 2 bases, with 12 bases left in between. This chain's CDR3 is CASSEEDNSPYEQYF. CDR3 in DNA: TGTGCCAGCAGTGAAGAAGACAACAGTCCCTACGAGCAGTACTTC.

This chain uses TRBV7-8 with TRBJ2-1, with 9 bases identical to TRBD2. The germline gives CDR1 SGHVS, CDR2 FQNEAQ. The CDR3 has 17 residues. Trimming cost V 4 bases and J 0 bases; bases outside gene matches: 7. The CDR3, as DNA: TGTGCCAGCAGCTCGCGGAAAGCGGGGGGCTCCTACAATGAGCAGTTCTTC. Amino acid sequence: CASSSRKAGGSYNEQFF.

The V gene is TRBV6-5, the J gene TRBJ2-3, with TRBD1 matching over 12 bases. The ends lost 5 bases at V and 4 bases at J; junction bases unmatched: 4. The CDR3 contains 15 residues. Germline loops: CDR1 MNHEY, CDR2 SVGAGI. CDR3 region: CASSRGTGGADTQYF. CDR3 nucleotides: TGTGCCAGCAGTAGGGGGACAGGGGGCGCAGATACGCAGTATTTT.

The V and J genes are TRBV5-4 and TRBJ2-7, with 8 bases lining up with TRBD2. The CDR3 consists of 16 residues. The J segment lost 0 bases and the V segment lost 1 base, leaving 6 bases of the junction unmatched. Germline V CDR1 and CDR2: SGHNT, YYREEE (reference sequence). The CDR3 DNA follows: TGTGCCAGCAGCTTGCTGAGCGGGAGTGGCTCCTACGAGCAGTACTTC. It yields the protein CASSLLSGSGSYEQYF.

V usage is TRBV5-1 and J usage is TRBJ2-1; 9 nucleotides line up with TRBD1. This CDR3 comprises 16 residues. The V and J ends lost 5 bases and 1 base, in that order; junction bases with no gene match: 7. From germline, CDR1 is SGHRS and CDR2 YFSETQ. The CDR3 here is CASRTQGAKSYNEQFF. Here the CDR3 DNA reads TGCGCCAGCAGAACACAGGGGGCGAAGTCCTACAATGAGCAGTTCTTC.

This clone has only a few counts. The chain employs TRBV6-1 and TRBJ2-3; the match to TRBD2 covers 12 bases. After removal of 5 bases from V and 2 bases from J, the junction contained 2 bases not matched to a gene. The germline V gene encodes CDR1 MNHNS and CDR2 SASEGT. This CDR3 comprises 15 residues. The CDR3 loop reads CASSPSGGATDTQYF. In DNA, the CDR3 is TGTGCCAGCAGTCCTAGCGGGGGGGCCACAGATACGCAGTATTTT.

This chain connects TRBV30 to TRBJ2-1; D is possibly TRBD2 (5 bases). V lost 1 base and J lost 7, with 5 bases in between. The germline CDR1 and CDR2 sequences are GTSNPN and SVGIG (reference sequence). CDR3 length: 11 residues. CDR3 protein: CAWSGGNEQFF. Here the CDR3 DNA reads TGTGCCTGGAGTGGAGGGAATGAGCAGTTCTTC.

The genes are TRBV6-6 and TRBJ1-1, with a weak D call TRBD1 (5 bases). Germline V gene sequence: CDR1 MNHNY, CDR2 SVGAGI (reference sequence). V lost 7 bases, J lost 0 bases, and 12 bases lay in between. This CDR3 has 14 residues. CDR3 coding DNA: TGTGCCAGCACCCTCACGGGACTGAACACTGAAGCTTTCTTT. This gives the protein CASTLTGLNTEAFF.

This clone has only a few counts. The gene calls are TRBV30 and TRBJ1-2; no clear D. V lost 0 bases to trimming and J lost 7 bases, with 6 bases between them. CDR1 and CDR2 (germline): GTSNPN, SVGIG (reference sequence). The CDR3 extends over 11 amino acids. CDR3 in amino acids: CAWSVLLGYTF. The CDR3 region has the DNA TGTGCCTGGAGTGTACTTCTTGGCTACACCTTC.

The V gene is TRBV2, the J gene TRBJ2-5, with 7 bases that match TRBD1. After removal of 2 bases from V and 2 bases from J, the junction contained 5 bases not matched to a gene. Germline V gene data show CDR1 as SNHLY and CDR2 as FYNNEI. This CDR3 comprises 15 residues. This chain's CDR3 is CASSENGQDQETQYF. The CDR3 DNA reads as TGTGCCAGCAGTGAAAACGGACAGGATCAAGAGACCCAGTACTTC. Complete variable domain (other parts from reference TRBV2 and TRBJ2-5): EPEVTQTPSHQVTQMGQEVILRCVPISNHLYFYWYRQILGQKVEFLVSFYNNEISEKSEIFDDQFSVERPDGSNFTLKIRSTKLEDSAMYFCASSENGQDQETQYFGPGTRLLVL.

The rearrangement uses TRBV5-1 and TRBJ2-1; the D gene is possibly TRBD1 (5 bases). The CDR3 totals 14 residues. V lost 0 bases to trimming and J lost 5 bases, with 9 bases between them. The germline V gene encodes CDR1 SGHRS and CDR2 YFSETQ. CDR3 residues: CASSLEGPDNEQFF. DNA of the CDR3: TGCGCCAGCAGCTTGGAGGGGCCAGACAATGAGCAGTTCTTC.

CDR3 nucleotide sequence: TGTGCCAGCAGCTTGACAGGGGTCGAGCAGTACTTC. It specifies CASSLTGVEQYF. This chain links TRBV25-1 with TRBJ2-7, with 8 bases matching TRBD1. Trimming at V came to 6 bases and at J to 6 bases, leaving 4 bases not matched to a gene. From germline, CDR1 is MGHDK and CDR2 SYGVNS. This CDR3 contains 12 residues.

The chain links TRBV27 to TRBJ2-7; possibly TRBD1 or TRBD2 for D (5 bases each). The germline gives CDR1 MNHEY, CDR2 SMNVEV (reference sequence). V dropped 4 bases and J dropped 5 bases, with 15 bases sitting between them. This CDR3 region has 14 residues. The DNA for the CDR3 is TGTGCCAGCAGTTCCAGGGTGAGGGCGGACGAGCAGTACTTC. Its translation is CASSSRVRADEQYF.

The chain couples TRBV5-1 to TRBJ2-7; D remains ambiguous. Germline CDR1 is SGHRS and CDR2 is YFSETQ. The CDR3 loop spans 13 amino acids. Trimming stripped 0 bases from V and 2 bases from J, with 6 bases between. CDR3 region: CASSLGLPYEQYF. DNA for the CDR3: TGCGCCAGCAGCTTGGGGCTGCCCTACGAGCAGTACTTC.

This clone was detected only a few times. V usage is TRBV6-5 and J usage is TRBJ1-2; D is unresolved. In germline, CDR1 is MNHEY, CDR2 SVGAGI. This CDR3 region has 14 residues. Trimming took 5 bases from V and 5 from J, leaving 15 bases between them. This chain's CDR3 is CASSDLTIGYGYTF. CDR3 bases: TGTGCCAGCAGTGACCTGACTATCGGGTATGGCTACACCTTC.

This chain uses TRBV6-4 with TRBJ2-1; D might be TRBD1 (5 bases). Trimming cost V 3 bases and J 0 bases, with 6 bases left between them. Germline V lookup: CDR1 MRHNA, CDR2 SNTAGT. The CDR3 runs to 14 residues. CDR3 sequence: CASSEDNSYNEQFF. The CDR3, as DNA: TGTGCCAGCAGTGAGGACAACTCCTACAATGAGCAGTTCTTC.

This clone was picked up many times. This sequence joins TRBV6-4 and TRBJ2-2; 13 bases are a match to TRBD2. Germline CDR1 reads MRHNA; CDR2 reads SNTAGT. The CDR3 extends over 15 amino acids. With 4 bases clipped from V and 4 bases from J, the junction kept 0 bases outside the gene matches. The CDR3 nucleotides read TGTGCCAGCAGTGGGACTAGCGGGAGCACCGGGGAGCTGTTTTTT. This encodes CASSGTSGSTGELFF.

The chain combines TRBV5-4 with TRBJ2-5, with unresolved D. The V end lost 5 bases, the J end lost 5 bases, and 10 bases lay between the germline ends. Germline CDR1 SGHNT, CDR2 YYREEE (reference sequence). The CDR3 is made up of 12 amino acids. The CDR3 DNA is TGTGCCAGCAGTTCCGGGTGGGAGACCCAGTACTTC. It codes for CASSSGWETQYF.

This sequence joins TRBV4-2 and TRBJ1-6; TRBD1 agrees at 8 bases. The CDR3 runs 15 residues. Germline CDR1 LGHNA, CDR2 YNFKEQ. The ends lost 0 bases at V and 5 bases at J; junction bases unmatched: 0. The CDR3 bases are TGTGCCAGCAGCCAAGAGGGACAGGATAATTCACCCCTCCACTTT. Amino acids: CASSQEGQDNSPLHF.

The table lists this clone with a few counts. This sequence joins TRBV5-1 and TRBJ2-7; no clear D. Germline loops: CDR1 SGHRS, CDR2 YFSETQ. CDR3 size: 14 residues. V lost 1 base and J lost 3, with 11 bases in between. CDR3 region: CASSLWQDHYEQYF. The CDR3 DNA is TGCGCCAGCAGCTTGTGGCAGGACCACTACGAGCAGTACTTC.

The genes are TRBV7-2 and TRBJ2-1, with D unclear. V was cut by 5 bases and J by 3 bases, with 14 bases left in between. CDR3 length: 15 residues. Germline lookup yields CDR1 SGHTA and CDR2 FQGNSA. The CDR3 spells CASSTTVGLYNEQFF. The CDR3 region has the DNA TGTGCCAGCAGCACCACCGTGGGTCTCTACAATGAGCAGTTCTTC.

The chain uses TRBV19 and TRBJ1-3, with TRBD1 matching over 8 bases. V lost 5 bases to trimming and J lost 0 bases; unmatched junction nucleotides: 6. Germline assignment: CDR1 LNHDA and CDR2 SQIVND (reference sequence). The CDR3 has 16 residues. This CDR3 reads CASSPETGVSGNTIYF. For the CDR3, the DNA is TGTGCCAGTAGTCCAGAGACAGGGGTCTCTGGAAACACCATATATTTT.

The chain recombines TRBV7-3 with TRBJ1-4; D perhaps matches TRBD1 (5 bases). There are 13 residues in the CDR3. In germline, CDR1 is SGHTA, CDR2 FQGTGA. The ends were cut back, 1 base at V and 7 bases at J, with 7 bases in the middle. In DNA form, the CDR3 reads TGTGCCAGCAGCTTAAATAGGGGTGAAAAACTGTTTTTT. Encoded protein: CASSLNRGEKLFF.